This T cell receptor beta chain was recorded in a study of T cells in Graves' hyperthyroidism and ophthalmopathy. Study outcomes and limitations: The model forecast ophthalmopathy, anticipating it by a median around 6.5 months before onset. A model of 13 V-J pairs discriminated ophthalmopathy from stable hyperthyroidism. In blood, most of the thyroid clonotypes expanded above 0.001 were also present.

RNA transcripts served as the template for amplifying TCR beta CDR3 regions. TCR CDR3 underwent first-round RT-PCR with the HTBI primer set. TCRdb re-derived calls from the multiplex PCR reads in MiXCR, one entry per CDR3 protein. The table has more than 500,000 distinct CDR3 sequences, 46% seen once; the top ten hold under 20%. Trimming took 1 base from V and 4 from J; bases not matched to a gene: 7. This CDR3 is built from 16 residues. Germline lookup yields CDR1 SGHVS and CDR2 FQNEAQ. In this sample, this clonotype turned up a few times. What it binds is unknown. A patient was excluded if there was uncontrolled infection, other autoimmune disease, pregnancy or lactation.

The V gene is TRBV7-8, the J gene TRBJ2-3; TRBD2 matches 8 bases. The source of this sequence is an adult woman with Graves' disease, either hyperthyroidism or ophthalmopathy (not recorded which). What was sequenced was peripheral blood or thyroid tissue (not recorded which). CDR3 sequence reads: CASSLVGTSPADTQYF. The CDR3, as DNA: TGTGCCAGCAGCTTAGTAGGGACTAGTCCCGCAGATACGCAGTATTTT.